These T cell receptor beta chains were read from a single sample in a study of blood T cell repertoires in COVID-19. Using immunoSEQ multiplex PCR, the repertoire was profiled, and TCRdb retains in-frame clones only, with some absent. The data hold about 53,000 clones, with about 83% observed a single time. The sequenced sample consisted of peripheral blood. The receptor set was obtained from a man aged 45-60 years with acute or convalescent COVID-19. Both conserved end residues are part of each CDR3. The order of the fields is CDR3 protein, CDR3 DNA, J gene, clone size, V gene, D gene. A D gene is named only where the DNA matches it firmly. Clone size, where shown, is once, few, many, or a class for clones that have expanded.

CASSLGPLEVAEAFF | TGTGCCAGCAGCTTAGGGCCCTTGGAGGTGGCTGAAGCTTTCTTT | TRBJ1-1 | few | TRBV7-8 | NA
CASSLANARNSPLHF | TGCGCCAGCAGCTTGGCCAATGCGAGGAATTCACCCCTCCACTTT | TRBJ1-6 | NA | TRBV5-1 | NA
CASSQDRLDSENIQYF | TGTGCCAGCAGCCAAGATAGATTGGACAGTGAAAACATTCAGTACTTC | TRBJ2-4 | NA | TRBV14 | NA
CASSPSRNQPQHF | TGCGCCAGCAGCCCGTCTAGGAATCAGCCCCAGCATTTT | TRBJ1-5 | few | TRBV4-1 | NA
CAISTGTGVSPLHF | TGTGCCATCAGTACCGGGACAGGGGTTTCACCCCTCCACTTT | TRBJ1-6 | NA | TRBV10-3 | TRBD1
CASSQSGSSYNEQFF | TGTGCCAGCAGCCAGAGCGGGAGCTCCTACAATGAGCAGTTCTTC | TRBJ2-1 | NA | TRBV11-2 | TRBD2
CATSRDSPLTGANVLTF | TGTGCCACCAGCAGAGATTCTCCACTCACTGGGGCCAACGTCCTGACTTTC | TRBJ2-6 | NA | TRBV15 | NA
CAISEFKGGNQPQHF | TGTGCCATCAGTGAGTTTAAAGGAGGCAATCAGCCCCAGCATTTT | TRBJ1-5 | NA | TRBV10-3 | NA
CASSELGGGNTDTQYF | TGCGCCAGCAGTGAGCTGGGGGGGGGAAACACAGATACGCAGTATTTT | TRBJ2-3 | NA | TRBV10-2 | TRBD2
CASSISGGKANEKLFF | TGTGCCAGCAGCATTTCAGGGGGCAAGGCTAATGAAAAACTGTTTTTT | TRBJ1-4 | NA | TRBV14 | TRBD1
CASSQTPDRSTYEQYF | TGCGCCAGCAGCCAAACTCCGGACAGAAGCACCTACGAGCAGTACTTC | TRBJ2-7 | NA | TRBV4-1 | NA
CASSLARGNTIYF | TGTGCCAGCAGTTTGGCTCGTGGAAACACCATATATTTT | TRBJ1-3 | NA | TRBV6-6 | NA
CATRGDRANYGYTF | TGTGCCACCCGAGGGGACAGGGCTAACTATGGCTACACCTTC | TRBJ1-2 | NA | TRBV19 | TRBD1
CAIKFLGSGGGTEAFF | TGTGCCATAAAGTTCCTAGGTAGCGGGGGGGGAACTGAAGCTTTCTTT | TRBJ1-1 | NA | TRBV24-1 | NA
CASSLRASQETQYF | TGTGCCAGCAGCTTAAGGGCAAGCCAAGAGACCCAGTACTTC | TRBJ2-5 | NA | TRBV7-3 | NA
CASTLGGRSTDTQYF | TGTGCCAGCACACTAGGGGGCCGTAGCACAGATACGCAGTATTTT | TRBJ2-3 | NA | TRBV5-4 | TRBD1
CASSPDRNQPQHF | TGTGCCAGCAGTCCGGACAGGAATCAGCCCCAGCATTTT | TRBJ1-5 | NA | TRBV12-3/TRBV12-4 | TRBD1
CASSQEGAVYGYTF | TGTGCCAGCAGCCAAGAGGGGGCCGTCTATGGCTACACCTTC | TRBJ1-2 | few | TRBV3-1/TRBV3-2 | NA
CASSFAGQGISPLHF | TGTGCCAGCAGCTTCGCAGGACAGGGGATCTCACCCCTCCACTTT | TRBJ1-6 | NA | TRBV11-2 | TRBD1
CASSRDIGQGNTEAFF | TGCGCCAGCAGCAGGGATATAGGGCAGGGGAACACTGAAGCTTTCTTT | TRBJ1-1 | NA | TRBV5-1 | NA
CSVEDREDYGYTF | TGCAGCGTTGAGGACAGGGAGGACTATGGCTACACCTTC | TRBJ1-2 | NA | TRBV29-1 | TRBD1
CASSQGPGGNTEAFF | TGTGCCAGCAGCCAAGGACCAGGGGGCAACACTGAAGCTTTCTTT | TRBJ1-1 | NA | TRBV3-1/TRBV3-2 | TRBD1
CASSYRELAGSNQPQHF | TGTGCCAGCTCATACAGGGAGCTTGCCGGCAGCAATCAGCCCCAGCATTTT | TRBJ1-5 | NA | TRBV18 | NA
CASRYTDSSYEQYF | TGTGCCAGCAGATACACCGACAGCTCCTACGAGCAGTACTTC | TRBJ2-7 | NA | TRBV19 | NA
CASRLGTALKGYTF | TGTGCCAGCAGGCTCGGGACAGCCTTAAAGGGCTACACCTTC | TRBJ1-2 | NA | TRBV28 | TRBD1
CASSLGTANYGYTF | TGTGCCAGCAGCTTAGGGACAGCTAACTATGGCTACACCTTC | TRBJ1-2 | few | TRBV7-3 | TRBD1
CASSQASGSGANVLTF | TGTGCCAGCAGCCAAGCTAGCGGGAGTGGGGCCAACGTCCTGACTTTC | TRBJ2-6 | NA | TRBV4-2 | TRBD2
CAMGGGGTEAFF | TGTGCCATGGGCGGGGGAGGCACTGAAGCTTTCTTT | TRBJ1-1 | NA | TRBV10-3 | NA
CASSSSMNTEAFF | TGTGCCAGCAGTTCCTCCATGAACACTGAAGCTTTCTTT | TRBJ1-1 | NA | TRBV6-5 | NA
CASTNQGTGANVLTF | TGTGCCAGTACCAACCAGGGGACTGGGGCCAACGTCCTGACTTTC | TRBJ2-6 | NA | TRBV19 | NA
CASSLANPYGYTF | TGTGCCAGCAGTTTAGCGAACCCCTATGGCTACACCTTC | TRBJ1-2 | NA | TRBV28 | NA
CASSLDADYTYEQYF | TGTGCCAGCAGCTTAGACGCGGATTATACCTACGAGCAGTACTTC | TRBJ2-7 | NA | TRBV7-9 | NA
CASSLFYRDSNQPQHF | TGTGCCAGCAGTTTATTTTACAGGGATAGCAATCAGCCCCAGCATTTT | TRBJ1-5 | NA | TRBV27 | NA
CASSPGTVRGDTEAFF | TGTGCCAGCAGCCCCGGGACAGTGCGCGGGGACACTGAAGCTTTCTTT | TRBJ1-1 | few | TRBV6-2/TRBV6-3 | TRBD1
CASSNSGARGTEAFF | TGTGCCAGCAGCAATTCAGGGGCCAGAGGGACTGAAGCTTTCTTT | TRBJ1-1 | NA | TRBV21-1 | NA
CASRPGGMRLYTQYF | TGTGCCAGCAGGCCCGGGGGGATGCGACTATATACGCAGTATTTT | TRBJ2-3 | NA | TRBV5-5 | TRBD2
CASKKPGLAGGHNEQFF | TGTGCCAGCAAAAAACCGGGACTAGCGGGGGGGCACAATGAGCAGTTCTTC | TRBJ2-1 | NA | TRBV11-2 | TRBD2
CASSFLRGNLDEQFF | TGTGCCAGCAGTTTTTTACGGGGAAACTTGGATGAGCAGTTCTTC | TRBJ2-1 | once | TRBV28 | NA
CASSYRDSGTNEQFF | TGCGCCAGCAGCTACCGGGACAGTGGAACCAATGAGCAGTTCTTC | TRBJ2-1 | NA | TRBV5-1 | TRBD1